What follows are 21 T cell receptor beta chains derived from one specimen sequenced in a study of blood T cell repertoires in COVID-19. The protocol was immunoSEQ multiplex PCR, while the TCRdb copy is restricted to in-frame clones and leaves out a portion. This table has more than 150,000 clones, around 84% appearing once. Sequences were obtained from peripheral blood. The receptors shown here come from a man aged 25-40 years with active or convalescent COVID-19.

This clone was seen more than once but under ten times. V and J are TRBV5-1 and TRBJ1-5; 10 nucleotides match TRBD1. This CDR3 has 18 residues. CDR1 is SGHRS, CDR2 YFSETQ, per germline. V dropped 1 base and J dropped 6; count of bases not matched to a gene: 13. CDR3 sequence reads: CASSLTREGQGHGQPQHF. The CDR3 coding sequence is TGCGCCAGCAGCTTGACGCGCGAGGGACAGGGGCATGGTCAGCCCCAGCATTTT.

This clone was picked up one time. This chain joins TRBV4-3 and TRBJ1-3; 7 bases match TRBD1. V lost 1 base to trimming and J lost 0 bases; unmatched junction nucleotides: 3. Germline V CDR1 and CDR2: LGHNA, YSLEER. The CDR3 spans 16 residues. Written as DNA, the CDR3 is TGCGCCAGCAGCCAAGCAGGGGGGAGCTCTGGAAACACCATATATTTT. Translated, it gives CASSQAGGSSGNTIYF.

The chain recombines TRBV6-1 with TRBJ2-1, with a weak D call TRBD2 (6 bases). This CDR3 contains 15 residues. Trimming took 3 bases from V and 0 from J, leaving 9 bases between them. In germline, CDR1 is MNHNS, CDR2 SASEGT. CDR3 in DNA: TGTGCCAGCAGTGAGGAGCGGGCCTCCTACAATGAGCAGTTCTTC. Amino acid sequence: CASSEERASYNEQFF.

The CDR3 nucleotides are TGCGCCAGCAGCTTTCAACCGGCGGGAGAGACCCAGTACTTC. It translates to CASSFQPAGETQYF. The rearrangement uses TRBV5-1 and TRBJ2-5; D is possibly TRBD2 (5 bases). Trimming took 2 bases from V and 4 from J, leaving 12 bases between them. Per germline, CDR1 SGHRS and CDR2 YFSETQ. The CDR3 extends over 14 amino acids. The complete variable domain, with remaining parts taken from reference TRBV5-1 and TRBJ2-5, reads KAGVTQTPRYLIKTRGQQVTLSCSPISGHRSVSWYQQTPGQGLQFLFEYFSETQRNKGNFPGRFSGRQFSNSRSEMNVSTLELGDSALYLCASSFQPAGETQYFGPGTRLLVL.

This clone has only a few counts. The rearrangement uses TRBV10-1 and TRBJ2-1; possibly TRBD2 for D (6 bases). V was shortened by 0 bases and J by 7 bases, with 10 bases between the two germline ends. Germline values: CDR1 WNHNN, CDR2 SYGVQD (reference sequence). The CDR3 sequence is 14 residues long. CDR3 DNA sequence: TGCGCCAGCAGTGAGTCGAATAGCGGAAATGAGCAGTTCTTC. This translates into CASSESNSGNEQFF.

The V and J genes are TRBV19 and TRBJ1-6, with D unresolved. Trimming shortened V by 5 bases and J by 4 bases, and 3 bases separated the two germline ends. Germline V gives CDR1 LNHDA, CDR2 SQIVND (reference sequence). The CDR3 spans 12 residues. CDR3 DNA: TGTGCCAGTAGTTCTTATAATTCACCCCTCCACTTT. It is translated as CASSSYNSPLHF.

A single count supports this clone. CDR3 DNA: TGTGCCAGCACCGCGGGGGGTCAAGAGACCCAGTACTTC. Translating it yields CASTAGGQETQYF. The rearrangement links TRBV6-4 to TRBJ2-5; 8 positions match TRBD2. The CDR3 consists of 13 residues. After removal of 7 bases from V and 2 bases from J, the junction contained 3 bases not matched to a gene. The germline CDR1 and CDR2 sequences are MRHNA and SNTAGT.

The table lists this clone with a count of one. The chain has TRBV11-2 and TRBJ2-1; 13 bases match TRBD2. This CDR3 is built from 15 residues. V was clipped by 5 bases and J by 15 bases; unmatched bases: 13. Germline V gene data show CDR1 as SGHAT and CDR2 as FQNNGV. The CDR3 loop is CASSVTSGGARLLFF. In DNA, the CDR3 is TGTGCCAGCAGCGTCACTAGCGGGGGGGCGAGGCTTCTGTTCTTC.

V usage is TRBV3-1 (or the pseudogene TRBV3-2) and J usage is TRBJ2-7; no reliable D call. The CDR3 is 13 amino acids. V dropped 1 base and J dropped 1 base, with 5 bases sitting between them. Germline V CDR1 and CDR2: LGHDT, YNNKEL (reference sequence). CDR3 DNA: TGTGCCAGCAGCCAAGGCCGGTCCTACGAGCAGTACGTC. Translation gives CASSQGRSYEQYV.

CDR3 nucleotides: TGTGCCAGTAACCGGGACACGAACACTGAAGCTTTCTTT. Protein sequence: CASNRDTNTEAFF. This rearrangement joins TRBV2 to TRBJ1-1; perhaps TRBD1 as D (6 bases). CDR3 size: 13 residues. The ends were cut back, 9 bases at V and 1 base at J, with 12 bases in the middle. Germline CDR1 is SNHLY and CDR2 is FYNNEI.

The V and J genes are TRBV6-5 and TRBJ2-3; tentatively, D is TRBD1 (5 bases). The CDR3 has 14 residues. Germline V gene data show CDR1 as MNHEY and CDR2 as SVGAGI. V shed 2 bases and J shed 4 bases, with 10 bases lying between them. The CDR3, as DNA: TGTGCCAGCAGTTACGCAGGGTGGGCAGATACGCAGTATTTT. It codes for CASSYAGWADTQYF.

The V gene is TRBV30, the J gene TRBJ1-3; D unclear. This CDR3 region has 13 residues. Germline assignment: CDR1 GTSNPN and CDR2 SVGIG (reference sequence). V shed 8 bases and J shed 0 bases, with 11 bases lying between them. Written as DNA, the CDR3 is TGTGCCAGGACGGGTGTCTCTGGAAACACCATATATTTT. Amino acids: CARTGVSGNTIYF.

The chain couples TRBV6-2 or TRBV6-3 to TRBJ1-1; D gene ambiguous. The V and J ends lost 1 base and 0 bases respectively, with 9 bases between them. Germline V gene sequence: CDR1 MNHEY, CDR2 SVGEGT. The CDR3 contains 15 residues. CDR3 DNA: TGTGCCAGCAGTTACTTACAGAGAATGAACACTGAAGCTTTCTTT. Amino acid sequence: CASSYLQRMNTEAFF.

This sequence joins TRBV28 and TRBJ2-7; 9 nucleotides align to TRBD1. Trimming cost V 4 bases and J 3 bases; bases outside gene matches: 7. In germline, CDR1 is MDHEN, CDR2 SYDVKM. CDR3 length equals 15 residues. CDR3 residues: CASSSPGQGLYEQYV. The CDR3 region has the DNA TGTGCCAGCAGTTCCCCGGGACAGGGCCTCTACGAGCAGTACGTC.

The chain's CDR3 is CASSVPGGRGYTF. DNA of the CDR3: TGTGCCAGCAGCGTACCAGGGGGGAGAGGCTACACCTTC. The J gene is TRBJ1-2, the V gene TRBV9, with TRBD1 matching over 7 bases. Trimming removed 1 base from V and 8 bases from J; junction bases left unmatched: 5. CDR3 length: 13 residues. CDR1 is SGDLS, CDR2 YYNGEE, per germline.

The rearrangement joins TRBV6-6 to TRBJ1-6, with D perhaps matching TRBD1 (5 bases). V gave up 6 bases and J gave up 8 bases, with 17 bases separating them. The length of the CDR3 is 15 residues. Germline lookup yields CDR1 MNHNY and CDR2 SVGAGI (reference sequence). CDR3 sequence (DNA): TGTGCCAGCAGCGAAACCGGGGGTGAGGATTCACCCCTCCACTTT. Its protein product is CASSETGGEDSPLHF.

This clone turned up a few times. The chain has TRBV7-2 and TRBJ2-5; the match to TRBD2 covers 7 bases. Losses at the gene ends were 3 bases for V and 5 bases for J; bases not matched to a gene: 9. This CDR3 spans 15 amino acids. CDR1 and CDR2 from the germline V gene are SGHTA and FQGNSA. Written as DNA, the CDR3 is TGTGCCAGCAGCTTTGACGGACTAGTCGCCGAGACCCAGTACTTC. Its protein product is CASSFDGLVAETQYF. Full variable domain (remainder filled in from reference TRBV7-2 and TRBJ2-5): GAGVSQSPSNKVTEKGKDVELRCDPISGHTALYWYRQSLGQGLEFLIYFQGNSAPDKSGLPSDRFSAERTGGSVSTLTIQRTQQEDSAVYLCASSFDGLVAETQYFGPGTRLLVL.

This clone was observed a handful of times. The chain combines TRBV7-2 with TRBJ2-5, with 12 bases identical to TRBD2. CDR1 is SGHTA and CDR2 is FQGNSA in the germline V gene. The J segment lost 5 bases and the V segment lost 5 bases, leaving 9 bases of the junction unmatched. This CDR3 spans 16 amino acids. The CDR3 DNA is TGTGCCAGCAGCCGGGGACTAGCGGGCGAGGGGGAGACCCAGTACTTC. This codes for CASSRGLAGEGETQYF. The complete variable domain, with remaining parts taken from reference TRBV7-2 and TRBJ2-5, reads GAGVSQSPSNKVTEKGKDVELRCDPISGHTALYWYRQSLGQGLEFLIYFQGNSAPDKSGLPSDRFSAERTGGSVSTLTIQRTQQEDSAVYLCASSRGLAGEGETQYFGPGTRLLVL.

A single count supports this clone. This chain links TRBV9 with TRBJ1-3; D perhaps matches TRBD1 (5 bases). This CDR3 spans 15 amino acids. Looked up from germline, CDR1 is SGDLS and CDR2 is YYNGEE. V dropped 0 bases and J dropped 4 bases, with 11 bases sitting between them. CDR3 sequence: CASSVDGAGGNTIYF. CDR3 coding DNA: TGTGCCAGCAGCGTAGACGGGGCGGGAGGAAACACCATATATTTT.

V and J are TRBV29-1 and TRBJ1-1; D ambiguous. V was cut by 3 bases and J by 3 bases, with 14 bases left in between. Looked up from germline, CDR1 is SQVTM and CDR2 is ANQGSEA. The CDR3 length is 14 residues. The CDR3 loop reads CSVEALREDTEAFF. The CDR3 nucleotides read TGCAGCGTTGAGGCTCTCCGGGAGGACACTGAAGCTTTCTTT. The full variable domain, in which reference TRBV29-1 and TRBJ1-1 provide the parts outside the CDR3, is SAVISQKPSRDICQRGTSLTIQCQVDSQVTMMFWYRQQPGQSLTLIATANQGSEATYESGFVIDKFPISRPNLTFSTLTVSNMSPEDSSIYLCSVEALREDTEAFFGQGTRLTVV.

The V gene is TRBV7-9, the J gene TRBJ2-7; 12 bases line up with TRBD2. CDR1 is SEHNR, CDR2 FQNEAQ, per germline (reference sequence). The CDR3 has 16 residues. V lost 4 bases to trimming and J lost 2 bases; unmatched junction nucleotides: 6. CDR3 in DNA: TGTGCCAGCAGCTCGTTGACTAGCGGGAGTACCTACGAGCAGTACTTC. Its translation is CASSSLTSGSTYEQYF.